In its sample, the clone carrying this T cell receptor beta chain was seen many times. The data were obtained in a study of blood T cells in healthy people across ages. After removal of 7 bases from V and 6 bases from J, the junction contained 8 bases not matched to a gene. From germline, CDR1 is SEHNR and CDR2 FQNEAQ (reference sequence). The CDR3 covers 14 residues. The use of a sample-barcoded 5' primer and a J-beta primer mix characterized a second PCR of about 6 to 12 cycles. TCRdb redid the calling of the 5' RACE reads with MiXCR, one entry per CDR3 protein. The data show just under 750,000 distinct CDR3 sequences, over 20% seen once.

Specimen: blood. The chain joins TRBV7-9 to TRBJ2-1; TRBD1 aligns across 8 bases. This sequence originates from a man in his 70s in good health. The CDR3 DNA sequence: TGTGCCAGCACCTGGCAGGACAGGGCCAATGAGCAGTTCTTC. Protein: CASTWQDRANEQFF.